The 30 T cell receptor beta chains presented below share a single source sample, sequenced in a study of shared clonotypes between healthy human individuals. TCRdb's table, derived via immunoSEQ multiplex PCR, lists solely in-frame clones and lacks some. The sample holds over 2 million clones, 92% seen once. Sequenced material: naive CD4+ T cells from PBMCs. Documented subset: CD45RA+ positively selected. These TCRs come from a young man in good health. Some clones in this sample may be carry-over from other donors' samples.

J is TRBJ1-1 and V is TRBV2; D not resolved. The CDR3 runs 13 residues. The V and J ends lost 5 bases and 0 bases respectively, with 7 bases between them. Looked up from germline, CDR1 is SNHLY and CDR2 is FYNNEI. CDR3 coding DNA: TGTGCCAGCAGTTCATCTCTGAACACTGAAGCTTTCTTT. Translation gives CASSSSLNTEAFF. Using reference TRBV2 and TRBJ1-1 for the parts outside the CDR3, the full variable domain is EPEVTQTPSHQVTQMGQEVILRCVPISNHLYFYWYRQILGQKVEFLVSFYNNEISEKSEIFDDQFSVERPDGSNFTLKIRSTKLEDSAMYFCASSSSLNTEAFFGQGTRLTVV.

This rearrangement joins TRBV18 to TRBJ1-1; TRBD1 might be the D (6 bases). The CDR3 spans 15 residues. Germline CDR1 is KGHSH and CDR2 is LQKENI. Trimming pared 3 bases from V and 1 base from J, leaving 12 bases between. The CDR3 protein is CASSPGAGQNTEAFF. The CDR3 nucleotides read TGTGCCAGCTCACCGGGGGCGGGACAGAACACTGAAGCTTTCTTT. The full variable domain, in which reference TRBV18 and TRBJ1-1 provide the parts outside the CDR3, is NAGVMQNPRHLVRRRGQEARLRCSPMKGHSHVYWYRQLPEEGLKFMVYLQKENIIDESGMPKERFSAEFPKEGPSILRIQQVVRGDSAAYFCASSPGAGQNTEAFFGQGTRLTVV.

The V call is TRBV27, the J call TRBJ2-1; 8 bases align to TRBD2. The germline gives CDR1 MNHEY, CDR2 SMNVEV (reference sequence). The CDR3 runs to 17 residues. V trimming: 3 bases; J trimming: 0 bases; junction bases outside the gene matches: 7. The CDR3 region is CASSFYTSGSSYNEQFF. For the CDR3, the DNA is TGTGCCAGCAGTTTCTACACTAGCGGAAGCTCCTACAATGAGCAGTTCTTC.

The chain uses TRBV6-1 and TRBJ1-1; maybe TRBD1 (6 bases). This CDR3 spans 15 amino acids. Germline values: CDR1 MNHNS, CDR2 SASEGT. Trimming cost V 2 bases and J 6 bases, with 16 bases left between them. CDR3 sequence reads: CASSERPTGGPEAFF. For the CDR3, the DNA is TGTGCCAGCAGTGAACGCCCAACGGGGGGCCCTGAAGCTTTCTTT.

The chain carries TRBV5-6 and TRBJ1-2, with TRBD1 identical over 9 bases. With V trimmed by 4 bases and J by 5 bases, 9 bases remained unmatched. From germline, CDR1 is SGHDT and CDR2 YYEEEE. The length of the CDR3 is 15 residues. CDR3: CASSGTGPSRYGYTF. In DNA form, the CDR3 reads TGTGCCAGCAGCGGGACAGGGCCTTCGAGATATGGCTACACCTTC.

The chain combines TRBV7-2 with TRBJ2-7; TRBD1 agrees at 10 bases. The CDR3 is 15 amino acids. J was trimmed by 2 bases and V by 3 bases; bases with no gene match: 4. Per germline, CDR1 SGHTA and CDR2 FQGNSA. The CDR3 here is CASSLRDRGPYEQYF. CDR3 DNA sequence: TGTGCCAGCAGCTTGAGGGACAGGGGCCCCTACGAGCAGTACTTC.

This clone is a singleton in its sample. This rearrangement joins TRBV5-1 to TRBJ2-2; possible D gene TRBD2, 6 bases. Germline V gene lookup returns CDR1 SGHRS and CDR2 YFSETQ. This CDR3 is built from 15 residues. The V end lost 6 bases, the J end lost 6 bases, and 18 bases lay between the germline ends. CDR3 nucleotides: TGCGCCAGCACTCGGGCGGGATCAGGCCCCGGGGAGCTGTTTTTT. It specifies CASTRAGSGPGELFF.

The genes are TRBV4-1 and TRBJ2-2; 12 nucleotides match TRBD2. Trimming cost V 0 bases and J 5 bases; bases outside gene matches: 13. The CDR3 spans 20 residues. Per germline, CDR1 MGHRA and CDR2 YSYEKL. The CDR3 bases are TGCGCCAGCAGCCAAGATAGAGGCCTAGCGGGAGGGCCTCGGACCGGGGAGCTGTTTTTT. Translated: CASSQDRGLAGGPRTGELFF.

This rearrangement joins TRBV5-1 to TRBJ2-5; no clear D gene. The germline CDR1 and CDR2 sequences are SGHRS and YFSETQ. The germline V and J ends were trimmed by 4 bases and 1 base, with 11 bases remaining between them. The CDR3 is made up of 14 amino acids. The CDR3 protein is CASSQLGTQETQYF. The CDR3 DNA is TGCGCCAGCAGCCAGCTTGGTACCCAAGAGACCCAGTACTTC.

The V gene is TRBV14, the J gene TRBJ2-5; the match to TRBD2 covers 7 bases. This CDR3 spans 17 amino acids. The germline V gene has CDR1 SGHDN and CDR2 FVKESK. Trimming took 1 base from V and 2 from J; bases not matched to a gene: 10. As DNA, the CDR3 is TGTGCCAGCAGCCAAGTTCTGTTGGAGCGGGGACAAGAGACCCAGTACTTC. Translating gives CASSQVLLERGQETQYF. Full variable domain (rest looked up from reference TRBV14 and TRBJ2-5): EAGVTQFPSHSVIEKGQTVTLRCDPISGHDNLYWYRRVMGKEIKFLLHFVKESKQDESGMPNNRFLAERTGGTYSTLKVQPAELEDSGVYFCASSQVLLERGQETQYFGPGTRLLVL.

In regard to this clone: In the same sample, other DNA sequences code for this CDR3. The V gene is TRBV28, the J gene TRBJ2-1, with D possibly matching TRBD2 (6 bases). V was clipped by 2 bases and J by 3 bases, with 11 bases between them. Germline V gene lookup returns CDR1 MDHEN and CDR2 SYDVKM. This CDR3 spans 15 amino acids. The CDR3 nucleotides are TGTGCCAGCAGTTTACCCGGGAGCCGCTACAATGAGCAGTTCTTC. Amino acid sequence: CASSLPGSRYNEQFF.

A single count supports this clone. V is TRBV11-2 and J is TRBJ2-7; D tentatively fits TRBD1 or TRBD2 (6 bases each). CDR1 is SGHAT, CDR2 FQNNGV, per germline. V lost 5 bases and J 5 bases, leaving 16 bases between the germline ends. CDR3 size: 14 residues. CDR3 DNA: TGTGCCAGCAGCCAAGGGGGGCTAGGCCACGAGCAGTACTTC. Protein sequence: CASSQGGLGHEQYF.

Comment on this clone: Different DNA sequences within this sample yield the same CDR3. The gene calls are TRBV29-1 and TRBJ1-2; the match to TRBD1 covers 9 bases. Losses at the gene ends were 5 bases for V and 2 bases for J; bases not matched to a gene: 3. The germline CDR1 and CDR2 sequences are SQVTM and ANQGSEA. The length of the CDR3 is 13 residues. DNA of the CDR3: TGCAGCGTTTCTACAGGGGGCAACTATGGCTACACCTTC. It translates to CSVSTGGNYGYTF.

J is TRBJ2-7 and V is TRBV18; D possibly uses TRBD1 or TRBD2 (5 bases each). The CDR3 runs 14 residues. Per germline, CDR1 KGHSH and CDR2 LQKENI. The V end lost 0 bases, the J end lost 5 bases, and 11 bases lay between the germline ends. Here the CDR3 reads CASSPPRGRDEQYF. The DNA for the CDR3 is TGTGCCAGCTCACCACCGAGGGGTAGAGACGAGCAGTACTTC.

V usage is TRBV25-1 and J usage is TRBJ2-7; 7 bases are shared with TRBD1. CDR1 MGHDK and CDR2 SYGVNS come from the germline V gene. CDR3 size: 15 residues. With 3 bases clipped from V and 4 bases from J, the junction kept 9 bases outside the gene matches. In DNA form, the CDR3 reads TGTGCCAGCAGTGAGCGACAGGGCGACACATACGAGCAGTACTTC. Translating it yields CASSERQGDTYEQYF.

The rearrangement links TRBV27 to TRBJ1-2; D remains unclear. Trimming took off 5 bases at V and 3 bases at J, with 16 bases between the two ends. The length of the CDR3 is 15 residues. The germline V gene has CDR1 MNHEY and CDR2 SMNVEV (reference sequence). CDR3 sequence reads: CASSVDGLTHYGYTF. CDR3 DNA: TGTGCCAGCAGTGTCGACGGCCTCACTCACTATGGCTACACCTTC.

The rearrangement links TRBV5-4 to TRBJ1-2; 9 bases fit TRBD1. This CDR3 contains 14 residues. V trimming: 4 bases; J trimming: 4 bases; junction bases outside the gene matches: 5. Germline V gene data show CDR1 as SGHNT and CDR2 as YYREEE (reference sequence). CDR3 sequence (DNA): TGTGCCAGCAGCCCCGGACAGGGGCTCTATGGCTACACCTTC. This translates into CASSPGQGLYGYTF.

A word on this clone: Other nucleotide sequences from this sample produce the same CDR3. The V gene is TRBV2, the J gene TRBJ2-3; D is unclear. The V gene's germline CDR1 is SNHLY and CDR2 FYNNEI. Trimming removed 4 bases from V and 0 bases from J, with 5 bases in between. The CDR3 is 13 residues long. The CDR3 is CASSAESTDTQYF. The CDR3 DNA reads as TGTGCCAGCAGTGCGGAGAGCACAGATACGCAGTATTTT.

Here the CDR3 DNA reads TGTGCCAGCGCCCGGGGGGTAAATCAGCCCCAGCATTTT. Translation: CASARGVNQPQHF. The rearrangement uses TRBV19 and TRBJ1-5, with a tentative D call TRBD1 (5 bases). CDR3 length: 13 residues. Germline V CDR1 and CDR2: LNHDA, SQIVND (reference sequence). Trimming pared 9 bases from V and 4 bases from J, leaving 13 bases between.

The chain links TRBV5-4 to TRBJ2-3; D is unclear. Trimming left V 4 bases short and J 1 base short, with 13 bases between. Germline assignment: CDR1 SGHNT and CDR2 YYREEE (reference sequence). The CDR3 is 15 amino acids. The CDR3 bases are TGTGCCAGCAGCGTAGCTACACCTCGCACAGATACGCAGTATTTT. This codes for CASSVATPRTDTQYF.

The V call is TRBV10-3, the J call TRBJ1-4; TRBD1 matches 7 bases. V lost 6 bases and J lost 4; bases outside the gene matches: 8. The CDR3 loop spans 15 amino acids. Germline V gives CDR1 ENHRY, CDR2 SYGVKD. The CDR3 spells CAISEAGTVNEKLFF. In DNA form, the CDR3 reads TGTGCCATCAGCGAGGCCGGGACAGTTAATGAAAAACTGTTTTTT.

In the case of this clone: Distinct nucleotide sequences in the sample also encode this CDR3. The chain is built from TRBV28 and TRBJ2-4; 9 bases fit TRBD2. This CDR3 is 16 amino acids long. CDR1 and CDR2 (germline): MDHEN, SYDVKM. V lost 6 bases, J lost 2 bases, and 8 bases stayed unmatched. The chain's CDR3 is CASSPGASGTKNIQYF. CDR3 nucleotides: TGTGCCAGCAGCCCGGGGGCTAGCGGGACCAAAAACATTCAGTACTTC.

The rearrangement links TRBV10-3 to TRBJ2-6, with 9 nucleotides matching TRBD2. Trimming at V came to 5 bases and at J to 0 bases, leaving 2 bases not matched to a gene. This CDR3 comprises 16 residues. Per the germline V gene, CDR1 is ENHRY and CDR2 is SYGVKD. For the CDR3, the DNA is TGTGCCATCAGTCTAGCGGGGTACTCTGGGGCCAACGTCCTGACTTTC. The encoded protein is CAISLAGYSGANVLTF.

CDR3 loop: CASSLERGEVGETQYF. CDR3 coding DNA: TGCGCCAGCAGCTTGGAGAGGGGGGAGGTGGGAGAGACCCAGTACTTC. The V gene is TRBV5-1, the J gene TRBJ2-5; possibly TRBD1 or TRBD2 for D (6 bases each). The CDR3 contains 16 residues. From germline, CDR1 is SGHRS and CDR2 YFSETQ. Trimming pared 0 bases from V and 4 bases from J, leaving 16 bases between.

The V call is TRBV28, the J call TRBJ2-7; no clear D. The ends were cut back, 1 base at V and 7 bases at J, with 17 bases in the middle. This CDR3 region has 15 residues. Per the germline V gene, CDR1 is MDHEN and CDR2 is SYDVKM. As DNA, the CDR3 is TGTGCCAGCAGTTTATTCGGGCTTAGCCGGCGGGAGCAGTACTTC. This encodes CASSLFGLSRREQYF.

To note about this clone: This same CDR3 is encoded by further DNA sequences in the sample. V usage is TRBV4-2 and J usage is TRBJ2-7, with TRBD2 matching 12 bases. The germline V gene encodes CDR1 LGHNA and CDR2 YNFKEQ. This CDR3 has 15 residues. V lost 3 bases to trimming and J lost 3 bases; unmatched junction nucleotides: 3. CDR3 sequence reads: CASSQATSGSYEQYF. CDR3 in DNA: TGTGCCAGCAGCCAGGCGACTAGCGGGAGCTACGAGCAGTACTTC.

As to this clone: Other DNA sequences in the sample encode the same CDR3. The genes are TRBV5-1 and TRBJ2-3; D is unresolved. The CDR3 runs 14 residues. The germline CDR1 and CDR2 sequences are SGHRS and YFSETQ. Trimming cost V 0 bases and J 2 bases, with 7 bases left between them. The CDR3, as DNA: TGCGCCAGCAGCTTGGCCGACGCCACAGATACGCAGTATTTT. The encoded protein is CASSLADATDTQYF.

On this clone itself: The same CDR3 arises from other DNA sequences in this sample as well. This chain uses TRBV7-2 with TRBJ1-2; the D gene is possibly TRBD1 (5 bases). The CDR3 contains 14 residues. Germline V CDR1 and CDR2: SGHTA, FQGNSA. Trimming stripped 1 base from V and 5 bases from J, with 11 bases between. DNA of the CDR3: TGTGCCAGCAGCTTAGGCGGAGAGGGGTATGGCTACACCTTC. Its protein is CASSLGGEGYGYTF. The full variable domain, completed using reference TRBV7-2 and TRBJ1-2, is GAGVSQSPSNKVTEKGKDVELRCDPISGHTALYWYRQSLGQGLEFLIYFQGNSAPDKSGLPSDRFSAERTGGSVSTLTIQRTQQEDSAVYLCASSLGGEGYGYTFGSGTRLTVV.

CDR3 amino acids: CASSERLVGGELFF. The CDR3 DNA reads TGCGCCAGCAGTGAAAGACTAGTCGGCGGGGAGCTGTTTTTT. J is TRBJ2-2 and V is TRBV10-1; perhaps TRBD2 as D (6 bases). Germline CDR1 and CDR2: WNHNN and SYGVQD (reference sequence). Trimming took off 3 bases at V and 7 bases at J, with 12 bases between the two ends. There are 14 residues in the CDR3.

V and J are TRBV6-5 and TRBJ1-5; D is unclear. Per germline, CDR1 MNHEY and CDR2 SVGAGI. The ends were cut back, 0 bases at V and 11 bases at J, with 14 bases in the middle. The CDR3 runs 14 residues. CDR3 residues: CASSYSSDGTSQHF. CDR3 sequence (DNA): TGTGCCAGCAGTTACTCATCGGACGGTACGTCCCAGCATTTT.